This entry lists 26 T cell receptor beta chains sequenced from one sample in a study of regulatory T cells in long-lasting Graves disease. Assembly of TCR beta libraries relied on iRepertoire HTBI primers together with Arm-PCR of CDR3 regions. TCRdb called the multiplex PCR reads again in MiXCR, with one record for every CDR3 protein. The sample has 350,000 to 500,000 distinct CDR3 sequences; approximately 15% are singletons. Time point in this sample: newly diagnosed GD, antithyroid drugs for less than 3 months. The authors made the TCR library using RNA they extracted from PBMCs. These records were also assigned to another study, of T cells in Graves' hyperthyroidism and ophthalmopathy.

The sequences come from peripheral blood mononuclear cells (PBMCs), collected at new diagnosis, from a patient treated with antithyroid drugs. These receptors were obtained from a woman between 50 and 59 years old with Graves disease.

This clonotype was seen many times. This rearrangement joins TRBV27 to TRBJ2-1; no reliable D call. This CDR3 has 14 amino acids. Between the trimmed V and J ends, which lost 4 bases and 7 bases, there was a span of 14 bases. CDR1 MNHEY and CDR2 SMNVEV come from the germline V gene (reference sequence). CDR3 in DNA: TGTGCCAGCAGTTCGGTGCCAGCAATTAATGAGCAGTTCTTC. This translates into CASSSVPAINEQFF.

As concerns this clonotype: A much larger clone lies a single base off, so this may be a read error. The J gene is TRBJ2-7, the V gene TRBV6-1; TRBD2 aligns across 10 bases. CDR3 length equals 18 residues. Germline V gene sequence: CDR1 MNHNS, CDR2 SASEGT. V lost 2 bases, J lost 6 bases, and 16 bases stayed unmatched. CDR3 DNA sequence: TGTGCCAGCAGTGAATTTCCCTCATCTCTAGCGGGAGCCTGCGAGCAGTACTTC. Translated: CASSEFPSSLAGACEQYF.

The DNA of the CDR3 is TGTGCCAGCAGCTTACGACTACTGGCTGTGGAGACCCAGTACTTC. It translates to CASSLRLLAVETQYF. This sequence joins TRBV7-9 and TRBJ2-5, with TRBD2 as a possible D gene (5 bases). This CDR3 comprises 15 residues. V lost 2 bases, J lost 5 bases, and 15 bases lay in between. Per germline, CDR1 SEHNR and CDR2 FQNEAQ (reference sequence).

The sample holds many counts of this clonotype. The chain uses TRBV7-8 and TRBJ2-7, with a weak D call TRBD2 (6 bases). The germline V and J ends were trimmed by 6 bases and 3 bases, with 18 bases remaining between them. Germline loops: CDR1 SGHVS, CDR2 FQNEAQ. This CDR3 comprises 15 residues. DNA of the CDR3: TGTGCCAGCAGACCTACCGGGACTGCAAACTACGAGCAGTACTTC. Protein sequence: CASRPTGTANYEQYF.

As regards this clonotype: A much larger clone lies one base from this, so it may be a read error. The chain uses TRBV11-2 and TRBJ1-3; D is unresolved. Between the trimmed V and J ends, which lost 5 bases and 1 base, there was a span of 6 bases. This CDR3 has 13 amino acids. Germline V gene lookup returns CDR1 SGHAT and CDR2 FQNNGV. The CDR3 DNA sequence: TGTGCCAGCAGCCAGGAGTCTGGAAACACCATATATTTT. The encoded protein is CASSQESGNTIYF.

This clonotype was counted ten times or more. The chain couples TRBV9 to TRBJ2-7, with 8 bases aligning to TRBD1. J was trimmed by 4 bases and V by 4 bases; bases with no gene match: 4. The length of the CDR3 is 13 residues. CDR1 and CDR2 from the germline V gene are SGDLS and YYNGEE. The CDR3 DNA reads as TGTGCCAGCAGCTCCAGGACAGGGTACGAGCAGTACTTC. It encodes CASSSRTGYEQYF. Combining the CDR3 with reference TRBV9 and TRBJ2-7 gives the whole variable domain DSGVTQTPKHLITATGQRVTLRCSPRSGDLSVYWYQQSLDQGLQFLIQYYNGEERAKGNILERFSAQQFPDLHSELNLSSLELGDSALYFCASSSRTGYEQYFGPGTRLTVT.

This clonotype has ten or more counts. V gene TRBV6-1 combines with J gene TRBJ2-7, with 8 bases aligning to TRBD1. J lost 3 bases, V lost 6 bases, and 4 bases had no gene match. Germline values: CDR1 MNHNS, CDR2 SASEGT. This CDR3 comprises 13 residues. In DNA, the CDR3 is TGTGCCAGCAGAACGACAGGGGTCTACGAGCAGTACTTC. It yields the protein CASRTTGVYEQYF.

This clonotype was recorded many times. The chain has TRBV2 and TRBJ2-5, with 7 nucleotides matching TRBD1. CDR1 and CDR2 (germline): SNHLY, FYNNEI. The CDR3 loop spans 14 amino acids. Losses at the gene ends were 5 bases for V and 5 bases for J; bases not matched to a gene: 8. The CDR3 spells CASSLTGLGETQYF. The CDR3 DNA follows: TGTGCCAGCAGTCTGACAGGGCTTGGGGAGACCCAGTACTTC.

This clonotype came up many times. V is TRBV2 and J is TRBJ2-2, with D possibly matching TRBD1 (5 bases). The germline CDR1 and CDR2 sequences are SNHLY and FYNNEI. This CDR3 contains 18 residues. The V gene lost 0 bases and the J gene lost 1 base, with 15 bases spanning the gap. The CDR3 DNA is TGTGCCAGCAGTGAAGCTCTGTGGCAGGGAAAGAACACCGGGGAGCTGTTTTTT. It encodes CASSEALWQGKNTGELFF.

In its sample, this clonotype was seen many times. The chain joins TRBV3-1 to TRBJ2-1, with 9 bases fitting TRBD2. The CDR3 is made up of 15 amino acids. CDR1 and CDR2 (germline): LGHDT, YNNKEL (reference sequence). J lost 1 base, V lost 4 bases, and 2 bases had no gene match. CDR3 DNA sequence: TGTGCCAGCAGCCGAGCGGGAGGATCCTACAATGAGCAGTTCTTC. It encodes CASSRAGGSYNEQFF.

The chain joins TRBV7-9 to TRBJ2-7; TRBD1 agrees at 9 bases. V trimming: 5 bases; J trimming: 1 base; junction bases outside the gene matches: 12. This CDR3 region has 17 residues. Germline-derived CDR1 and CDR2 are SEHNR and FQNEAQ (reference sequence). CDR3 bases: TGTGCCAGCAGCCCTCGGACAGGGGCAGGGATTTCCTACGAGCAGTACTTC. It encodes CASSPRTGAGISYEQYF.

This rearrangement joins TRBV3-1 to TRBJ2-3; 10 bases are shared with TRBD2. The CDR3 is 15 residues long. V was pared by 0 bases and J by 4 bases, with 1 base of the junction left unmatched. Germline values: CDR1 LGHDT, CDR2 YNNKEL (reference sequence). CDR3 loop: CASSQDLAGADTQYF. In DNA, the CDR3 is TGTGCCAGCAGCCAAGACCTAGCGGGAGCAGATACGCAGTATTTT.

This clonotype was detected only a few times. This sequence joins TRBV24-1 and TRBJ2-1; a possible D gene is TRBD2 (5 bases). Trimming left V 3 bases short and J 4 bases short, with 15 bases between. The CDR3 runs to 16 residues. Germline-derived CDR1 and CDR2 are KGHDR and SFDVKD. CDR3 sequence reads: CATSDSGAQGYNEQFF. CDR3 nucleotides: TGTGCCACCAGTGATAGCGGAGCACAAGGGTACAATGAGCAGTTCTTC.

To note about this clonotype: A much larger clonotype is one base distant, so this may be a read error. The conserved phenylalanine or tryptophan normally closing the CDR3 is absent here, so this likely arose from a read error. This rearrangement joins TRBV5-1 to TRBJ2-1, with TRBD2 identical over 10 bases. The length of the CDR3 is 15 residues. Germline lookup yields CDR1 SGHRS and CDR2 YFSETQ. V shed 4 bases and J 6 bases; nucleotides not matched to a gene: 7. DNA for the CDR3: TGCGCCAGCAGCATACTAGCGGGGCCTCCCAATGAGCAGTTCCTC. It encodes CASSILAGPPNEQFL.

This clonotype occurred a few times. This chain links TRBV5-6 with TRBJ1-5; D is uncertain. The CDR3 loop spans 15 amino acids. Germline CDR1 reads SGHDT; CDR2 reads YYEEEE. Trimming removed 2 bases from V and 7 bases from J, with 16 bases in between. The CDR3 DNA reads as TGTGCCAGCAGCTTCCCGATGACCATTATCCAGCCCCAGCATTTT. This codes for CASSFPMTIIQPQHF.

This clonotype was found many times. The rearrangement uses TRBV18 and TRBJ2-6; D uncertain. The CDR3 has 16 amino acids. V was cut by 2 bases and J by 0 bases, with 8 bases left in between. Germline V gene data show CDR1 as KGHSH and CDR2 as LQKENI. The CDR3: CASSPGPASGANVLTF. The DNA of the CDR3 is TGTGCCAGCTCACCAGGGCCGGCCTCTGGGGCCAACGTCCTGACTTTC.

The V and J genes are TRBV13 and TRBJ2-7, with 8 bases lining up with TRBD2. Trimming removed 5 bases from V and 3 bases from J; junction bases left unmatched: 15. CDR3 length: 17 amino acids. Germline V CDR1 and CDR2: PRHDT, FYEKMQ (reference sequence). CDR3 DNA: TGTGCCAGCAGCCCTGGGGGTCCGGGACTAGAGGTCTACGAGCAGTACTTC. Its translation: CASSPGGPGLEVYEQYF.

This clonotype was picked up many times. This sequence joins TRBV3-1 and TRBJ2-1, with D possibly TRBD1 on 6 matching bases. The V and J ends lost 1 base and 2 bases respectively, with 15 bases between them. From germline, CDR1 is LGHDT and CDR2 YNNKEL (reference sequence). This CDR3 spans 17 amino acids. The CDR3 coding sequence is TGTGCCAGCAGCCAAGGGGGGCTAGCCGAAACCTACAATGAGCAGTTCTTC. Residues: CASSQGGLAETYNEQFF.

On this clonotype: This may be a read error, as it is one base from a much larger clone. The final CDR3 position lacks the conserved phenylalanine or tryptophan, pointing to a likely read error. The CDR3 protein is CASTPDYNEQFL. As DNA, the CDR3 is TGCGCCAGCACTCCGGATTACAATGAGCAGTTCCTC. The rearrangement links TRBV5-1 to TRBJ2-1; D uncertain. The CDR3 runs 12 residues. The germline gives CDR1 SGHRS, CDR2 YFSETQ. V lost 6 bases to trimming and J lost 4 bases, with 8 bases between them.

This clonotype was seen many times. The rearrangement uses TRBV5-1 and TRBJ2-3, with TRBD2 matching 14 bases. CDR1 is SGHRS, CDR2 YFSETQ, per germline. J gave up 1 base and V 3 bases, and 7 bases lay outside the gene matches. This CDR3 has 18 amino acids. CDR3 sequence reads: CASSSGLAGDWGTDTQYF. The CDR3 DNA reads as TGCGCCAGCAGCTCGGGACTAGCGGGAGATTGGGGCACAGATACGCAGTATTTT.

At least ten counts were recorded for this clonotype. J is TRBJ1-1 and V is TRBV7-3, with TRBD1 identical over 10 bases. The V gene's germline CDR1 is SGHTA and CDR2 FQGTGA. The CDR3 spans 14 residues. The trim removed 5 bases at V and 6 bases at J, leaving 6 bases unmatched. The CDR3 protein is CASSLRDRGPEAFF. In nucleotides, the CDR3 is TGTGCCAGCAGCCTCCGGGACAGGGGTCCTGAAGCTTTCTTT.

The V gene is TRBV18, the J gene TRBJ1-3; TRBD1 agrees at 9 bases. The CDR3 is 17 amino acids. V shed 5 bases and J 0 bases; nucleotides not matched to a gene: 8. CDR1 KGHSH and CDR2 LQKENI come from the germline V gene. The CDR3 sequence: CASSFSWTGVSGNTIYF. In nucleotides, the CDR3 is TGTGCCAGCTCATTCTCCTGGACAGGGGTCTCTGGAAACACCATATATTTT.

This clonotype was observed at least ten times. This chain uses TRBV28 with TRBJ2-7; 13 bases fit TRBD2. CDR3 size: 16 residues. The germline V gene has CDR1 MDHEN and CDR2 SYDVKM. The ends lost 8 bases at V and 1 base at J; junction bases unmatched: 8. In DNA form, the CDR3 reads TGTGCCAGCGGGACTAGCGGGATTCTCGTATCCTACGAGCAGTACTTC. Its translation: CASGTSGILVSYEQYF. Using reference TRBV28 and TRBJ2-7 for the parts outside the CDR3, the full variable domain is DVKVTQSSRYLVKRTGEKVFLECVQDMDHENMFWYRQDPGLGLRLIYFSYDVKMKEKGDIPEGYSVSREKKERFSLILESASTNQTSMYLCASGTSGILVSYEQYFGPGTRLTVT.

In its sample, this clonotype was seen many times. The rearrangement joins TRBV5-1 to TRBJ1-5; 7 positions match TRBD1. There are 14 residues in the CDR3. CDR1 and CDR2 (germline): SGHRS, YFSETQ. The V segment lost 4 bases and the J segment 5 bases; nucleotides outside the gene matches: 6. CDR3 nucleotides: TGCGCCAGCAGCGAGACAGGGTCCCATCAGCCCCAGCATTTT. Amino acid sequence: CASSETGSHQPQHF.

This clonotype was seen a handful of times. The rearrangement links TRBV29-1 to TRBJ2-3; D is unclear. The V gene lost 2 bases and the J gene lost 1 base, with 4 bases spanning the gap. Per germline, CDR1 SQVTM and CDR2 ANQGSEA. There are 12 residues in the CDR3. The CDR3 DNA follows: TGCAGCGTTGAACTACGCACAGATACGCAGTATTTT. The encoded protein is CSVELRTDTQYF.

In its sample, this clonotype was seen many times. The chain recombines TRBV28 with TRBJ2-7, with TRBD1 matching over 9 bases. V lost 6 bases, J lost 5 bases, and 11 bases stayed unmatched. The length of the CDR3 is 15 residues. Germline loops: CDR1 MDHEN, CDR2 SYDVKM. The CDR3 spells CASSIGGDRGNEQYF. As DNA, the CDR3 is TGTGCCAGCAGCATAGGGGGCGACAGGGGGAACGAGCAGTACTTC. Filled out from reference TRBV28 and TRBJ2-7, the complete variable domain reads DVKVTQSSRYLVKRTGEKVFLECVQDMDHENMFWYRQDPGLGLRLIYFSYDVKMKEKGDIPEGYSVSREKKERFSLILESASTNQTSMYLCASSIGGDRGNEQYFGPGTRLTVT.